What follows is one T cell receptor beta chain and its context. The antigen it binds to is not known. The DNA ends 3 residues before the CDR3 does, and the rest of the CDR3 is filled in from the germline J gene. Interpreted using the paper, the time point label stands for: blood sample drawn before combined kidney and bone marrow transplant. Thawed PBMCs were FACS-sorted into unstimulated Tregs (CD4+CD25+CD127-), CD4+ non-Tregs (CD4+CD25-), CD4 cells and CD8 cells. Several combined kidney and bone marrow transplant recipients from the ITN036ST trial were included as patients, and samples were available only from these trial subjects. Healthy control blood was processed to PBMCs by Ficoll density gradient and cryopreserved, and patient PBMCs were collected before and after transplant. Via the germline V gene (reference sequence), CDR1 is SEHNR and CDR2 FQNEAQ. Counted from cysteine to phenylalanine, this CDR3 has 15 amino acids. Part of the CDR3 DNA is given, 36 bases translated from base 1.

The sample belongs to a study of Tregs in tolerant kidney transplant recipients (dated by TCRdb to between 2018 and 2021). In terms of the full investigation: Transplants used related donors with nonmyeloablative bone marrow transplantation; mixed chimerism was transient in the human trials. TCRbeta sequencing was used in the study to identify donor-specific regulatory T cells before combined kidney and bone marrow transplantation, and the identified cells were then tracked after transplant. Results and caveats for the whole study, not just this receptor: Expanding Tregs with activated donor B cells appeared to identify the most biologically relevant and donor-specific TCRbeta repertoire. Donor-specific Treg expansion was found to exceed global Treg expansion in tolerant patients, suggesting antigen-driven rather than nonspecific expansion. Because the study included only a small number of patients, the results must be confirmed in larger populations and under other immunosuppression protocols. Biological reproducibility was not directly addressed, though technical replication error appeared minimal. For some patients the PCR primers changed over time, which made it impossible to compare the samples from those patients at the nucleotide level.

Genomic DNA was extracted from sorted cells with the QIAGEN DNeasy Blood and Tissue Kit for TCRbeta CDR3 sequencing. High-throughput TCRbeta CDR3 sequencing, which included PCR amplification with bias correction and internal controls, was done commercially through immunoSEQ. In the authors' own workflow: Unique productive TCRbeta sequences were defined by CDR3 nucleotide sequence when primers matched and otherwise by CDR3 amino acid sequence together with Vbeta and Jbeta genes. To correct for sorting error, sequences found in more than one sorted population at a frequency ratio of 2:1 or less were discarded, and the remaining shared sequences were assigned to the population with the higher frequency. Sequences were defined as donor-reactive when expanded at least 5-fold in CFSE-low cells versus unstimulated cells and present at a frequency of at least 0.01% in CFSE-low cells. Jensen-Shannon divergence, calculated on the top 100 TCRbeta sequences ranked by frequency, was used to quantify repertoire divergence. For any sample with multiple sequencing runs, sorting error was corrected in each run separately before the runs were pooled. As stored in TCRdb, this immuneACCESS dataset retains in-frame rearrangements with V and J assigned. A fraction of the clones does not appear; measured against another copy, unresolved V genes explain less than half of the discrepancy, and the remainder lacks a known reason. V, J and clone size are taken as reported in that table, and D and trimming were inferred from the DNA itself. The sample table gives tens of thousands of clones. In total, the top ten clones hold about 8.1% of the sample.

The rearranged segments are TRBV7-9 and TRBJ1-2, with 9 bases matching TRBD1. Sequenced here: CD8+ T cells from blood, sampled before the transplant. The sequence came from a human donor who received a combined kidney and bone marrow transplant. The CDR3 amino acid sequence is: CASSSPPGQGEGYTF. CDR3 bases read: TGTGCCAGCAGCTCTCCACCGGGACAGGGTGAGGGC.